This paragraph reports one T cell receptor beta chain. The primer mix had 60 Vbeta and 13 Jbeta primers. Data came from immunoSEQ multiplex PCR; TCRdb stores just in-frame clones and leaves some out. Here the sample spans about 91,000 clones, roughly nine tenths being singletons. Germline V gene sequence: CDR1 SGHDT, CDR2 YYEEEE. Trimming pared 1 base from V and 7 bases from J, leaving 8 bases between. This CDR3 region has 12 residues. These data come from a study of cytomegalovirus exposure and HLA in healthy donors. Sequencing was done on a sample of PBMCs. This TCR was sampled from a man aged 25 to 40 in good health and CMV-seropositive. This sequence joins TRBV5-6 and TRBJ2-5, with D hard to call. CDR3 coding DNA: TGTGCCAGCAGCTTGATAGAAAGGACCCAGTACTTC. Translated, it gives CASSLIERTQYF.